This entry features one T cell receptor (beta chain) sequence. The CDR3 contains 13 residues. Germline V gene lookup returns CDR1 SGDLS and CDR2 YYNGEE. The V end was cut by 0 bases, the J end by 3 bases, with 6 bases between. This sample was included in a study of somatic mutations in cytotoxic T cells in rheumatoid arthritis. Whole-study context: Immediately following diagnosis and ahead of any treatment, patient blood (approximately 30 ml EDTA) was drawn. Several of the V beta antibody-stained T-cell populations were flow-sorted at nearly 100% purity; V beta1+ cells were among them and were sequenced for TCRB.

The table came from immunoSEQ multiplex PCR; TCRdb's copy has only in-frame clones and leaves some out. The top ten clones hold approximately 14% of a sample with over 8,000 clones, about 93% of them seen once. Sequenced sample: CD8+ T cells sorted from blood. The V call is TRBV9, the J call TRBJ2-5, with a tentative D call TRBD2 (5 bases). The TCR was taken from a woman aged 18-29 years with rheumatoid arthritis. The CDR3 here is CASSVGTEETQYF. The CDR3 DNA reads as TGTGCCAGCAGCGTAGGGACTGAAGAGACCCAGTACTTC.